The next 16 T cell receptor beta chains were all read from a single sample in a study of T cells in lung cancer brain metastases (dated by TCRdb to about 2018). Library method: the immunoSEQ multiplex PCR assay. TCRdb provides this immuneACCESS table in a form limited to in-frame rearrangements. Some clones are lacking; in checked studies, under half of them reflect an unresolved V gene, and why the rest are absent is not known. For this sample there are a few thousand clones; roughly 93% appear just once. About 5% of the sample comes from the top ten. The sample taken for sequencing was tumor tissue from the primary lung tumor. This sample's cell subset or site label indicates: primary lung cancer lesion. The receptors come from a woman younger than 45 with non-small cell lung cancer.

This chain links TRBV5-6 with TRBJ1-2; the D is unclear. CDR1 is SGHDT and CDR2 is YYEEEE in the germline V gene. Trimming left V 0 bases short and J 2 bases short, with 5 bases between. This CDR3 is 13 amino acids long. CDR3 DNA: TGTGCCAGCAGCTTGGGAGTGAACTATGGCTACACCTTC. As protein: CASSLGVNYGYTF.

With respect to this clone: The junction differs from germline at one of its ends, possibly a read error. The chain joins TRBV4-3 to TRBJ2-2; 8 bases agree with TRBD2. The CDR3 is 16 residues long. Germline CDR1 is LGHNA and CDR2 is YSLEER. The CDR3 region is CASSLRAGGITGELFF. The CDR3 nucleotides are TGCGCCAGCAGCCTTAGGGCGGGAGGAATCACCGGGGAGTTGTTTTTT.

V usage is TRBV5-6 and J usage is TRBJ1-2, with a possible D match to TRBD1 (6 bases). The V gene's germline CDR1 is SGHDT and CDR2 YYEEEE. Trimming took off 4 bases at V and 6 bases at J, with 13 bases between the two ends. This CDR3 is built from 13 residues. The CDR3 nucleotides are TGTGCCAGCAGCCCAGGGGATTATAATGGCTACACCTTC. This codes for CASSPGDYNGYTF.

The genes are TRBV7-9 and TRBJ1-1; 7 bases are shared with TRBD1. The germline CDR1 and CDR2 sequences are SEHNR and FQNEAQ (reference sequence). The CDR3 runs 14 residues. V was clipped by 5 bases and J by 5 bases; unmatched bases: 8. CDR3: CASSRTGVVTEAFF. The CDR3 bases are TGTGCCAGCAGCCGCACAGGGGTCGTAACTGAAGCTTTCTTT.

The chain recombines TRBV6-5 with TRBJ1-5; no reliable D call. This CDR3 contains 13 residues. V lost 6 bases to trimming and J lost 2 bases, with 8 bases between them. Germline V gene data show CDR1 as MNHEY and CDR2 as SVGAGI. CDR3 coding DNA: TGTGCCAGCAGCCGAAATGGCAATCAGCCCCAGCATTTT. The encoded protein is CASSRNGNQPQHF.

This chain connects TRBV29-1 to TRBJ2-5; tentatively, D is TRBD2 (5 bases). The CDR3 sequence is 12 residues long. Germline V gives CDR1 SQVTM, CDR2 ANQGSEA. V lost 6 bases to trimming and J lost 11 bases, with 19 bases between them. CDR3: CSVLWTARPQYF. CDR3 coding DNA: TGCAGCGTCCTTTGGACTGCCCGTCCGCAGTACTTC. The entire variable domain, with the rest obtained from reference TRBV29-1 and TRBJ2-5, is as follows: SAVISQKPSRDICQRGTSLTIQCQVDSQVTMMFWYRQQPGQSLTLIATANQGSEATYESGFVIDKFPISRPNLTFSTLTVSNMSPEDSSIYLCSVLWTARPQYFGPGTRLLVL.

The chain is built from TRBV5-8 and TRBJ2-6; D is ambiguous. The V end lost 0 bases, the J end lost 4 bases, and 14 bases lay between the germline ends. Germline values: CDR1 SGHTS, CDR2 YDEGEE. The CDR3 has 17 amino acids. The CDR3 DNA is TGTGCCAGCAGCTTGGCCCCGGCCCGTGGGGGGGCCAACGTCCTGACTTTC. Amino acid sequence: CASSLAPARGGANVLTF.

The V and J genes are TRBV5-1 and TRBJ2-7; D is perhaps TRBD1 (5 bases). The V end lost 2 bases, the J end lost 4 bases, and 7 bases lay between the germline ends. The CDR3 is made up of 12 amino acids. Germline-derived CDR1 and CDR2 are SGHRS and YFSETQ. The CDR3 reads CASSFQGYEQYF. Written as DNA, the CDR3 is TGCGCCAGCAGCTTTCAGGGATACGAGCAGTACTTC.

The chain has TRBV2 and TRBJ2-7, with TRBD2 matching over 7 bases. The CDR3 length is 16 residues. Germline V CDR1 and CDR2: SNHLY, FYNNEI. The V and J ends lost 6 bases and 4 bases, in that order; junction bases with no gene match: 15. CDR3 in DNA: TGTGCCAGCAGGGACCTCGAGGGGCTAGCGGAATACGAGCAGTACTTC. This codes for CASRDLEGLAEYEQYF.

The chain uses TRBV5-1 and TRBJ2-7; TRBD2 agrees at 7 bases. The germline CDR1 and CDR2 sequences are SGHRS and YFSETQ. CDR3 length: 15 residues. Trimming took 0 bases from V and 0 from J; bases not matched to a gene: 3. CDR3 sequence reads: CASSLEGGSSYEQYF. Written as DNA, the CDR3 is TGCGCCAGCAGCTTGGAGGGCGGGAGCTCCTACGAGCAGTACTTC.

CDR3 sequence: CASSLLGGGTEQYF. DNA for the CDR3: TGTGCCAGCAGTTTGTTGGGGGGGGGAACCGAGCAGTACTTC. V is TRBV28 and J is TRBJ2-7; 7 bases are a match to TRBD2. The CDR3 totals 14 residues. J lost 6 bases, V lost 3 bases, and 8 bases had no gene match. Germline V gene lookup returns CDR1 MDHEN and CDR2 SYDVKM.

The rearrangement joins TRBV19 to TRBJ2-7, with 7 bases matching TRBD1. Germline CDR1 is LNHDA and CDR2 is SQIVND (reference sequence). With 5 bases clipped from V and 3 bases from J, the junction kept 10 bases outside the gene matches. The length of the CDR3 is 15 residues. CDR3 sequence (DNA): TGTGCCAGTAGTGACGGGACAGCCTTTTTCTACGAGCAGTACTTC. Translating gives CASSDGTAFFYEQYF.

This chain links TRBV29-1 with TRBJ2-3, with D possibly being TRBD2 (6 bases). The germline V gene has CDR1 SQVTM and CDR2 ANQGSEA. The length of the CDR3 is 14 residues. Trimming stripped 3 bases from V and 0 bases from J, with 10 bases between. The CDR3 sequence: CSVETGVSTDTQYF. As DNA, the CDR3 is TGCAGCGTTGAGACGGGAGTGAGCACAGATACGCAGTATTTT.

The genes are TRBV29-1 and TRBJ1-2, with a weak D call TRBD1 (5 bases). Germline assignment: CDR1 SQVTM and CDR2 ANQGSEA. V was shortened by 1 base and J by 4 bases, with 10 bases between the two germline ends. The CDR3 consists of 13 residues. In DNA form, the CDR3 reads TGCAGCGTTGAAGGTTTGAGGGGCTATGGCTACACCTTC. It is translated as CSVEGLRGYGYTF. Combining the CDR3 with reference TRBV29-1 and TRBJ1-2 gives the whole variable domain SAVISQKPSRDICQRGTSLTIQCQVDSQVTMMFWYRQQPGQSLTLIATANQGSEATYESGFVIDKFPISRPNLTFSTLTVSNMSPEDSSIYLCSVEGLRGYGYTFGSGTRLTVV.

The CDR3 nucleotides are TGTGCCAGCAGCTTACAGGGTCCCTACAATGAGCAGTTCTTC. The encoded protein is CASSLQGPYNEQFF. The V gene is TRBV7-3, the J gene TRBJ2-1; D is perhaps TRBD1 (5 bases). The CDR3 contains 14 residues. Germline V gene lookup returns CDR1 SGHTA and CDR2 FQGTGA. Trimming stripped 2 bases from V and 2 bases from J, with 7 bases between.

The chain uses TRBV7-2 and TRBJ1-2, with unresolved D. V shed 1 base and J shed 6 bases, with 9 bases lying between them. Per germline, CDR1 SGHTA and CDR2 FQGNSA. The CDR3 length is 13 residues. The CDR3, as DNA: TGTGCCAGCAGCTTAGTGGGGTCGGATGGCTACACCTTC. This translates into CASSLVGSDGYTF.